Listed here is a single TCR beta chain. What it binds is unknown. The data are from a study of cytomegalovirus exposure and HLA in healthy donors. Whole-study results and caveats: In vitro, three CMV-associated chains proved specific for CMV antigens. The Asian-associated ancestry cluster reportedly had fewer N-insertions than the approximately 670-donor mean in a later analysis. The likely explanation for a cluster of highly shared sequence variants was sequencing artifact.

It was with 60 Vbeta and 13 Jbeta primers that the PCR ran. Sequencing was performed with immunoSEQ multiplex PCR; in TCRdb, only in-frame clones are kept and a portion is missing. The sample holds more than 95,000 clones, roughly 80% seen once. The TCR was taken from a man aged 25 to 40 in good health and CMV-seropositive. The specimen sequenced was PBMCs.

CDR3: CASSQELGGAIYEQYF. CDR3 sequence (DNA): TGCGCCAGCAGCCAAGAATTAGGAGGGGCGATCTACGAGCAGTACTTC. This chain uses TRBV4-3 with TRBJ2-5; perhaps TRBD2 as D (6 bases). The assigned J gene may be wrong: the sequence end matches TRBJ2-7 better. The CDR3 runs to 16 residues. From germline, CDR1 is LGHNA and CDR2 YSLEER.